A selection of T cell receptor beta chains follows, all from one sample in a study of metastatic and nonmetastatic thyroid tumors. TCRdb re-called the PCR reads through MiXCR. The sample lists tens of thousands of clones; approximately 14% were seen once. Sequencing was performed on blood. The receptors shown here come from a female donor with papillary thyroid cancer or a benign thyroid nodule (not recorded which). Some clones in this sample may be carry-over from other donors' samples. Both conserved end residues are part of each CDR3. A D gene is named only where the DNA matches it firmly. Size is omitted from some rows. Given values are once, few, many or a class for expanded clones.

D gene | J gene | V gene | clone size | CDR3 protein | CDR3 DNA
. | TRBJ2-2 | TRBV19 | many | CASSGQPGELFF | TGTGCCAGTAGTGGACAGCCCGGGGAGCTGTTTTTT
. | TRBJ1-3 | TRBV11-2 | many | CASSFGWGASGNTIYF | TGTGCCAGCAGCTTTGGGTGGGGGGCTTCTGGAAACACCATATATTTT
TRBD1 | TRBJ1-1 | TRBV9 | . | CASSYGQGNEAFF | TGTGCCAGCAGCTATGGACAGGGTAATGAAGCTTTCTTT
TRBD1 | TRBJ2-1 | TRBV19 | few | CASIIRQGVYNEQFF | TGTGCCAGTATTATCCGACAGGGGGTATACAATGAGCAGTTCTTC
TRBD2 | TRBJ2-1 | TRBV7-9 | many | CASSETSGSVSYNEQFF | TGTGCCAGCAGCGAAACTAGCGGGAGTGTCTCCTACAATGAGCAGTTCTTC
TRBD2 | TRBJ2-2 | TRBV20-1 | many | CSARELAGDTGELFF | TGCAGTGCTAGAGAACTAGCGGGGGACACCGGGGAGCTGTTTTTT
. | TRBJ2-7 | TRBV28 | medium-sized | CASSLLGAAYEQYF | TGTGCCAGCAGTTTATTGGGAGCTGCCTACGAGCAGTACTTC
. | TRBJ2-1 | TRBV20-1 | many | CSARAPQSSYNEQFF | TGCAGTGCTAGAGCGCCCCAGAGCTCCTACAATGAGCAGTTCTTC
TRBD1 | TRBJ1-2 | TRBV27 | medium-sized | CASSLRGQGGGYTF | TGTGCCAGCAGTTTGCGAGGACAGGGGGGGGGCTACACCTTC
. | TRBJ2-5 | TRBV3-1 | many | CASSQPRGTWETQYF | TGTGCCAGCAGCCAACCGCGGGGAACGTGGGAGACCCAGTACTTC
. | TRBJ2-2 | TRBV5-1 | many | CATRYLTGGRAGELFF | TGCGCCACCAGATATTTGACGGGGGGCCGGGCCGGGGAGCTGTTTTTT
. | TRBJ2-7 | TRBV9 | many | CASSVGESYEQYF | TGTGCCAGCAGCGTAGGGGAATCCTACGAGCAGTACTTC
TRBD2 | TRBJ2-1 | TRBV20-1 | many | CSARDSASGALGQFF | TGCAGTGCTAGAGATTCGGCTAGCGGGGCCCTGGGGCAGTTCTTC
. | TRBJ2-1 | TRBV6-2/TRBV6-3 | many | CASSNDKYNEQFF | TGTGCCAGCAGCAACGACAAGTACAATGAGCAGTTCTTC
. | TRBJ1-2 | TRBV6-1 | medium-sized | CASSPRGPNYGYTF | TGTGCCAGCAGCCCTCGAGGCCCTAACTATGGCTACACCTTC
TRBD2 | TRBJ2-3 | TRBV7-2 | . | CASSFRRGGTIMGTDTQYF | TGTGCCAGCAGCTTCCGGCGGGGGGGCACGATAATGGGCACAGATACGCAGTATTTT
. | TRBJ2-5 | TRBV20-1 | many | CSASSLRGEETQYF | TGCAGTGCTAGTTCCCTCAGAGGGGAAGAGACCCAGTACTTC
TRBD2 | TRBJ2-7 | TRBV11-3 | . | CASSPGLVWAYEQYF | TGTGCCAGCAGCCCCGGACTAGTTTGGGCCTACGAGCAGTACTTC
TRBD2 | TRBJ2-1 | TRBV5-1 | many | CASRWEGLFEQFF | TGCGCCAGCAGGTGGGAGGGCCTTTTTGAGCAGTTCTTC
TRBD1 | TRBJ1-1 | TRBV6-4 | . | CASSETGADTEAFF | TGTGCCAGCAGTGAAACAGGGGCGGACACTGAAGCTTTCTTT
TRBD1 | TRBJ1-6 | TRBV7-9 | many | CASSWDRVNSPLHF | TGTGCCAGCAGCTGGGACAGGGTGAACTCACCCCTCCACTTT
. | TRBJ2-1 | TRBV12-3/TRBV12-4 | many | CASSLLAYNEQFF | TGTGCCAGCAGTTTGTTGGCCTACAATGAGCAGTTCTTC
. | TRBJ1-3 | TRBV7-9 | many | CASSHPRGDVDSGNTIYF | TGTGCCAGCAGCCATCCGAGGGGGGACGTGGACTCTGGAAACACCATATATTTT